Below are 2 T cell receptor beta chains sequenced from a single sample in a study of blood T cell repertoires in COVID-19 (dated by TCRdb to the early 2020s). Libraries were constructed by the immunoSEQ multiplex PCR assay. Imported from immuneACCESS, the table was reduced by TCRdb to in-frame sequences with V and J called. These copies leave out some clones; in studies compared against another copy, an unresolved V gene accounts for under half, and the cause of the remainder is not known. In this sample the table shows about 240,000 clones, roughly 87% of which occur a single time. Jointly, the top ten make up 2.5% to 3% of the sample. Sequences were obtained from PBMCs or T cells enriched from blood (not recorded which). The receptors come from a woman aged 30 to 39 with acute COVID-19.

The rearrangement uses TRBV20-1 and TRBJ2-3; TRBD1 is a possible D gene (6 bases). V was shortened by 3 bases and J by 3 bases, with 16 bases between the two germline ends. Germline loops: CDR1 DFQATT, CDR2 SNEGSKA (reference sequence). The CDR3 loop spans 15 amino acids. CDR3 loop: CSASLSGEGTDTQYF. The CDR3 nucleotides are TGCAGTGCTAGTCTTTCAGGGGAAGGGACAGATACGCAGTATTTT.

The CDR3 DNA follows: TGCGCCACTTCCGGGACAGGGGATTCGTGGGGGGCCAACGTCCTGACTTTC. Translated: CATSGTGDSWGANVLTF. This chain links TRBV5-1 with TRBJ2-6; 10 nucleotides align to TRBD1. With V trimmed by 9 bases and J by 4 bases, 13 bases remained unmatched. Per germline, CDR1 SGHRS and CDR2 YFSETQ. The CDR3 is 17 amino acids.